This entry concerns a single TCR beta chain. Authors' data handling: Scientists estimated how many nucleated cells there were by amplifying reference gene primers. Repertoires were generated with immunoSEQ multiplex PCR, while TCRdb's copy carries only in-frame clones and drops some. That table supplies the V and J calls and clone size; D and trimming were determined from the DNA. The sample lists 85,000 to 100,000 clones; 85% to 90% were seen once. The germline CDR1 and CDR2 sequences are SGHRS and YFSETQ. J was trimmed by 7 bases and V by 4 bases; bases with no gene match: 8. The CDR3 spans 15 residues. This entry is derived from a study of blood T cell repertoires in COVID-19. Study at large: Collection of acute and convalescent COVID-19 samples took place in the United States, Italy and Spain. PBMCs, B-cell-depleted T cells, or T cells were the source of the cDNA or gDNA that made up the material.

The receptor was isolated from a woman in her sixties or seventies in a cohort sampled during active or convalescent COVID-19. The V call is TRBV5-1, the J call TRBJ2-7; 13 nucleotides match TRBD2. Sequencing was performed on peripheral blood. CDR3 residues: CASSPGLAGFEEQYF. CDR3 bases: TGCGCCAGCAGCCCGGGACTAGCGGGGTTTGAGGAGCAGTACTTC.